The present T cell receptor beta chain was sequenced within a study of blood T cell repertoires in COVID-19. The data were produced by immunoSEQ multiplex PCR, yet TCRdb's version contains in-frame clones alone and is incomplete. The sample lists approximately 470,000 clones, roughly 87% occurring once. Everyone who took part was roughly 18 to 90 years old, and they came from roughly 25 US areas. CDR3 size: 15 residues. J was trimmed by 5 bases and V by 7 bases; bases with no gene match: 9. The germline V gene encodes CDR1 SNHLY and CDR2 FYNNEI. Sequencing input: PBMCs or T cells enriched from blood (not recorded which). This sequence originates from a woman under 30 who had recovered from COVID-19. The chain is built from TRBV2 and TRBJ1-2; 11 nucleotides align to TRBD1. Here the CDR3 DNA reads TGTGCCAGCAAGATAGCAGGACAGGGGGCGTATGGCTACACCTTC. Its protein product is CASKIAGQGAYGYTF.